This T cell receptor beta chain was retrieved from a study of T cell repertoires in cytomegalovirus infection. Study findings and constraints: CMV-specific TCR beta clonotypes restricted by HLA-C dominated the ex vivo response.

Trimming removed 4 bases from V and 1 base from J, with 14 bases in between. CDR1 and CDR2 from the germline V gene are SNHLY and FYNNEI. The CDR3 length is 15 residues. TCRdb re-called the reads through MiXCR, storing one row per CDR3 protein. The sample includes nearly 650,000 distinct CDR3 sequences, roughly 26% seen only once; the top ten take under 8.5%. Regarding this clonotype: Antigen specificity is unknown.

The chain recombines TRBV2 with TRBJ2-7, with a weak D call TRBD1 (7 bases). Specimen: CD8+ T cells from PBMCs. The sequence was obtained from a human donor in good health (CMV status not recorded). Some clones in this sample may be carry-over from other donors' samples. CDR3 region: CASSADREVSYEQYV. The CDR3 DNA follows: TGTGCCAGCAGTGCCGACAGGGAGGTATCCTACGAGCAGTACGTC.